Only a few counts were recorded for the clone carrying this T cell receptor (beta chain). Its matching antigen is unknown. What was sequenced were expressed TCRB transcripts, since all of the isolated RNA had been reverse transcribed. Sequencing was performed with immunoSEQ multiplex PCR; in TCRdb, only in-frame clones are kept and a portion is missing. The table has under 200,000 clones, around 8% seen once. The record originates from a study of beta chain features in type 1 diabetes. Study-wide points: VDJ junctions from patients with type 1 diabetes contained fewer insertions and more deletions. There was a possibility that cDNA sequencing over-represented cells with high TCR expression. A moderate, significant TCRB CDR3 shortening appeared in type 1 diabetes across four CD4+ subsets.

V shed 1 base and J shed 8 bases, with 16 bases lying between them. Germline CDR1 SGDLS, CDR2 YYNGEE. CDR3 length: 15 amino acids. The receptor was derived from a woman aged 18-29 years with type 1 diabetes. The chain carries TRBV9 and TRBJ2-1; D might be TRBD2 (6 bases). Sequencing used central memory CD4+ T cells from blood. CDR3 DNA sequence: TGTGCCAGCAGCGTATTCGGTAGCTGGGAGGATGAGCAGTTCTTC. This translates into CASSVFGSWEDEQFF.